The rows below give T cell receptor beta chains drawn from one sample of a study of human T cells and chemical hapten exposure. TCRdb called the RACE reads again in MiXCR, with one record for every CDR3 protein. The table records roughly 38,000 distinct CDR3 sequences, over 10% of them present only once. The starting material was whole blood, obtained in connection with sensitization to the hapten diphenylcyclopropenone (DPC). The receptors come from a woman in her twenties or thirties with alopecia areata. Some clones in this sample may be carry-over from other donors' samples. CDR3s leave out the opening cysteine and the closing phenylalanine or tryptophan. Fields, in order: V gene, J gene, CDR3 protein.

TRBV6-5	TRBJ2-1	ATLSGGLLF
TRBV7-9	TRBJ1-3	ASSSGGNSGNTIY
TRBV27	TRBJ2-5	ASRSGSVGGETQY
TRBV6-2/TRBV6-3	TRBJ2-7	ASSYSAYEQY
TRBV15	TRBJ2-7	ATSKNRGKIYEQY
TRBV4-2	TRBJ2-6	ASSQRTGSGANVLT
TRBV5-5	TRBJ2-5	ASSYGTGRETQY
TRBV12-3/TRBV12-4	TRBJ2-3	ASSIPGDTQY
TRBV4-3	TRBJ2-7	ASSQEVWSGEAEQY
TRBV7-6	TRBJ1-6	ASSPSGTRGANSPLH
TRBV19	TRBJ2-1	ASSMVGQGHNEQF
TRBV4-3	TRBJ1-4	ASSPATGVNEKLF
TRBV7-8	TRBJ1-6	ASSLNGDNSPLH